Listed below are T cell receptor beta chains from one sample, sequenced in a study of post-analysis software for immune sequencing data. TCRdb independently ran MiXCR on the PCR reads; one entry per CDR3 protein. The top ten clones hold about 0.5% of a sample with hundreds of thousands of distinct CDR3 sequences, roughly 29% of them seen once. Sequencing used blood. The origin of the receptors is a girl aged 10 to 17 with multiple sclerosis. Both conserved end residues are part of each CDR3.

v_call: TRBV21-1; j_call: TRBJ2-5; cdr3_aa: CASKETGGETQYF
v_call: TRBV20-1; j_call: TRBJ2-4; cdr3_aa: CSARSGILAKNIQYF
v_call: TRBV7-2; j_call: TRBJ1-4; cdr3_aa: CASSRGGQGREKLFF
v_call: TRBV29-1; j_call: TRBJ1-1; cdr3_aa: CSVLGRANTEAFF
v_call: TRBV20-1; j_call: TRBJ2-7; cdr3_aa: CSAEAGQTTYEQYF
v_call: TRBV28; j_call: TRBJ1-2; cdr3_aa: CASSLHSSGLGYGYTF
v_call: TRBV6-5; j_call: TRBJ1-2; cdr3_aa: CASRQGTGSANYGYTF
v_call: TRBV4-3; j_call: TRBJ2-5; cdr3_aa: CASSQEYSGSHQETQYF
v_call: TRBV7-9; j_call: TRBJ2-2; cdr3_aa: CASSLTSNTGELFF
v_call: TRBV28; j_call: TRBJ1-2; cdr3_aa: CASTTNPFQGAVGYTF
v_call: TRBV20-1; j_call: TRBJ2-7; cdr3_aa: CSARVQESPYEQYF
v_call: TRBV5-1; j_call: TRBJ2-5; cdr3_aa: CASSLKGVETQYF
v_call: TRBV6-6; j_call: TRBJ2-1; cdr3_aa: CASRFAGAYNEQFF
v_call: TRBV5-6; j_call: TRBJ2-1; cdr3_aa: CASSYEEFDGLSSYNEQFF
v_call: TRBV6-5; j_call: TRBJ2-1; cdr3_aa: CASSPPGAGDEQFF
v_call: TRBV7-9; j_call: TRBJ2-1; cdr3_aa: CASSLNDNEQFF
v_call: TRBV20-1; j_call: -; cdr3_aa: CSAHPTSGAQETQYF
v_call: TRBV9; j_call: TRBJ2-1; cdr3_aa: CASSSSTSWGSLGTYNEQFF
v_call: TRBV5-6; j_call: TRBJ1-1; cdr3_aa: CASYRDTNTEAFF
v_call: TRBV7-2; j_call: TRBJ1-5; cdr3_aa: CASSLQGHGNQPQHF
v_call: TRBV28; j_call: TRBJ2-7; cdr3_aa: CASSFISGSSYEQYF
v_call: TRBV4-1; j_call: TRBJ1-2; cdr3_aa: CASSLPGGAGGYTF
v_call: TRBV20-1; j_call: TRBJ2-3; cdr3_aa: CSAPSSGGDTQYF
v_call: TRBV20-1; j_call: TRBJ2-5; cdr3_aa: CSARGQGQPMRETQYF
v_call: TRBV20-1; j_call: TRBJ2-1; cdr3_aa: CGAERGGMGEQFF
v_call: TRBV4-3; j_call: TRBJ2-3; cdr3_aa: CASSQDMASGSTDAQYF
v_call: TRBV12-3/TRBV12-4; j_call: -; cdr3_aa: CASSLNDRDIETQYF
v_call: TRBV7-2; j_call: TRBJ1-6; cdr3_aa: CASSTVTGGSTLHF
v_call: TRBV11-2; j_call: TRBJ2-1; cdr3_aa: CASSLEWAGMDEQFF
v_call: TRBV20-1; j_call: TRBJ2-3; cdr3_aa: CSADSLSGGADTQYF
v_call: TRBV3-1; j_call: TRBJ2-1; cdr3_aa: CASGQNPGEQFF
v_call: TRBV4-2; j_call: TRBJ2-5; cdr3_aa: CASSQVAGGQETQYF
v_call: TRBV6-2/TRBV6-3; j_call: TRBJ2-3; cdr3_aa: CASSTGDTTDTQYF
v_call: TRBV3-1; j_call: TRBJ2-5; cdr3_aa: CASSQVGRNQETQYF